A single sample is the source of the 32 T cell receptor beta chains below, sequenced in a study of T cell responses to AZD1222 COVID-19 vaccine. Some clones are missing from TCRdb's copy, which holds only in-frame ones; the method was immunoSEQ multiplex PCR. The sample holds 80,000 or so clones, roughly 90% seen once. This sample comprised peripheral blood, obtained 28 days after the second AZD1222 dose. The receptors derive from an adult who received the AZD1222 COVID-19 vaccine.

The genes are TRBV18 and TRBJ2-3, with D maybe TRBD1 (6 bases). Trimming stripped 3 bases from V and 2 bases from J, with 18 bases between. The germline V gene has CDR1 KGHSH and CDR2 LQKENI. The CDR3 runs to 17 residues. The DNA for the CDR3 is TGTGCCAGCTCACCCTTAACAGGGACCACATCCACAGATACGCAGTATTTT. It is translated as CASSPLTGTTSTDTQYF.

The chain is built from TRBV6-6 and TRBJ2-2; a weak D match, TRBD1 (6 bases). The CDR3 runs to 15 residues. Trimming took off 4 bases at V and 1 base at J, with 10 bases between the two ends. Per the germline V gene, CDR1 is MNHNY and CDR2 is SVGAGI (reference sequence). CDR3 bases: TGTGCCAGCAGTTCCGGGACATTGAACACCGGGGAGCTGTTTTTT. Translating gives CASSSGTLNTGELFF.

The chain has TRBV7-2 and TRBJ2-4; possible D gene TRBD2, 6 bases. The germline V gene encodes CDR1 SGHTA and CDR2 FQGNSA. V lost 4 bases and J lost 2, with 12 bases in between. The length of the CDR3 is 15 residues. The CDR3 DNA follows: TGTGCCAGCAGCTCCCCGACTAGTACCAAAAACATTCAGTACTTC. This translates into CASSSPTSTKNIQYF.

This chain links TRBV24-1 with TRBJ2-2; D might be TRBD1 or TRBD2, each matching 5 bases. V dropped 3 bases and J dropped 5 bases, with 18 bases sitting between them. Germline loops: CDR1 KGHDR, CDR2 SFDVKD. The CDR3 covers 17 residues. The CDR3 spells CATSDNKGTGRTGELFF. CDR3 nucleotide sequence: TGTGCCACCAGTGATAACAAAGGGACCGGACGGACCGGGGAGCTGTTTTTT.

The chain links TRBV18 to TRBJ2-2; TRBD2 agrees at 9 bases. This CDR3 is built from 16 residues. In germline, CDR1 is KGHSH, CDR2 LQKENI. V dropped 1 base and J dropped 2; count of bases not matched to a gene: 2. CDR3 in DNA: TGTGCCAGCTCACCACTTCTAGCGGGAAACACCGGGGAGCTGTTTTTT. Residues: CASSPLLAGNTGELFF.

The genes are TRBV7-8 and TRBJ1-2; no clear D gene. The germline gives CDR1 SGHVS, CDR2 FQNEAQ. The CDR3 totals 13 residues. The germline V and J ends were trimmed by 3 bases and 8 bases, with 13 bases remaining between them. The CDR3 nucleotides read TGTGCCAGCAGCTTTAGGACTGACGTCGGCTACACCTTC. This gives the protein CASSFRTDVGYTF.

The CDR3 protein is CASSAEGRGPNYGYTF. The CDR3, as DNA: TGTGCCAGCAGTGCCGAGGGACGGGGACCTAACTATGGCTACACCTTC. The chain joins TRBV2 to TRBJ1-2, with D perhaps matching TRBD1 (5 bases). The CDR3 sequence is 16 residues long. Germline CDR1 and CDR2: SNHLY and FYNNEI. V lost 4 bases to trimming and J lost 0 bases, with 15 bases between them.

This clone came up once. The chain combines TRBV7-2 with TRBJ2-1; D assignment may be TRBD1 or TRBD2 (5 bases each). The germline V gene has CDR1 SGHTA and CDR2 FQGNSA. V was pared by 5 bases and J by 2 bases, with 13 bases between. This CDR3 has 15 amino acids. The CDR3 region is CASSIDVGAYNEQFF. The CDR3 nucleotides are TGTGCCAGCAGCATAGATGTGGGGGCCTACAATGAGCAGTTCTTC.

The CDR3 is CSDDRGVGYGYTF. CDR3 nucleotides: TGCAGCGACGACAGGGGGGTCGGCTATGGCTACACCTTC. The chain recombines TRBV29-1 with TRBJ1-2; TRBD1 aligns across 9 bases. CDR3 size: 13 residues. Germline CDR1 and CDR2: SQVTM and ANQGSEA. Germline trimming cut 7 bases from V and 4 bases from J; bases unmatched to any gene: 7. The entire variable domain, with the rest obtained from reference TRBV29-1 and TRBJ1-2, is as follows: SAVISQKPSRDICQRGTSLTIQCQVDSQVTMMFWYRQQPGQSLTLIATANQGSEATYESGFVIDKFPISRPNLTFSTLTVSNMSPEDSSIYLCSDDRGVGYGYTFGSGTRLTVV.

The V and J genes are TRBV6-6 and TRBJ1-1; 8 bases match TRBD1. The CDR3 has 16 amino acids. Germline CDR1 reads MNHNY; CDR2 reads SVGAGI (reference sequence). Trimming removed 8 bases from V and 0 bases from J; junction bases left unmatched: 11. The CDR3 protein is CASGSSRDRMNTEAFF. CDR3 nucleotides: TGTGCCAGCGGGTCAAGCCGGGACAGGATGAACACTGAAGCTTTCTTT.

This chain connects TRBV5-1 to TRBJ1-1; 10 nucleotides line up with TRBD1. CDR1 and CDR2 (germline): SGHRS, YFSETQ. V was clipped by 3 bases and J by 6 bases; unmatched bases: 11. This CDR3 comprises 16 residues. The CDR3 reads CASSSRSGQGVPEAFF. In DNA form, the CDR3 reads TGCGCCAGCAGCTCACGGTCCGGACAGGGGGTCCCTGAAGCTTTCTTT.

The chain joins TRBV30 to TRBJ1-3; unclear D gene. Trimming removed 0 bases at V and 2 bases at J, with 11 bases between. The CDR3 contains 15 residues. Germline V CDR1 and CDR2: GTSNPN, SVGIG (reference sequence). The CDR3 coding sequence is TGTGCCTGGAGTGTACGGGGAACAACTGGAAACACCATATATTTT. Protein sequence: CAWSVRGTTGNTIYF.

This rearrangement joins TRBV5-1 to TRBJ2-2; 13 bases match TRBD2. In germline, CDR1 is SGHRS, CDR2 YFSETQ. Trimming removed 4 bases from V and 6 bases from J; junction bases left unmatched: 12. This CDR3 has 18 amino acids. The CDR3, as DNA: TGCGCCAGCAGCCTCTGGACTAGCGGGAGAAGTGTCGCCGGGGAGCTGTTTTTT. It is translated as CASSLWTSGRSVAGELFF. Full variable domain (remainder filled in from reference TRBV5-1 and TRBJ2-2): KAGVTQTPRYLIKTRGQQVTLSCSPISGHRSVSWYQQTPGQGLQFLFEYFSETQRNKGNFPGRFSGRQFSNSRSEMNVSTLELGDSALYLCASSLWTSGRSVAGELFFGEGSRLTVL.

The V call is TRBV5-1, the J call TRBJ2-5, with D tentatively TRBD1 (5 bases). The CDR3 contains 14 residues. The ends were cut back, 0 bases at V and 5 bases at J, with 11 bases in the middle. Germline V lookup: CDR1 SGHRS, CDR2 YFSETQ. The CDR3 here is CASSLVTGSETQYF. The CDR3 nucleotides are TGCGCCAGCAGCTTGGTCACAGGATCTGAGACCCAGTACTTC.

The genes are TRBV5-5 and TRBJ2-3; the D is unclear. The CDR3 sequence is 13 residues long. Germline CDR1 reads SGHKS; CDR2 reads YYEKEE (reference sequence). Trimming removed 5 bases at V and 4 bases at J, with 11 bases between. CDR3 protein: CASRALEADTQYF. The CDR3 DNA reads TGTGCCAGCAGGGCTCTTGAGGCAGATACGCAGTATTTT.

The V and J genes are TRBV5-1 and TRBJ1-3; TRBD1 matches at 7 bases. Germline loops: CDR1 SGHRS, CDR2 YFSETQ. V shed 5 bases, J shed 3 bases, and the junction held 20 bases outside the gene matches. This CDR3 spans 19 amino acids. CDR3 residues: CASRPSTLTGQQRGNTIYF. The DNA for the CDR3 is TGCGCCAGCAGACCCTCAACCCTGACAGGGCAGCAGCGTGGAAACACCATATATTTT. Full variable domain (outside the CDR3, taken from reference TRBV5-1 and TRBJ1-3): KAGVTQTPRYLIKTRGQQVTLSCSPISGHRSVSWYQQTPGQGLQFLFEYFSETQRNKGNFPGRFSGRQFSNSRSEMNVSTLELGDSALYLCASRPSTLTGQQRGNTIYFGEGSWLTVV.

The chain recombines TRBV28 with TRBJ1-6, with TRBD1 matching 9 bases. Germline CDR1 MDHEN, CDR2 SYDVKM. Trimming at V came to 5 bases and at J to 6 bases, leaving 8 bases not matched to a gene. The CDR3 totals 16 residues. The CDR3 DNA reads as TGTGCCAGCAGTCCGTGGGGACAGGGAACTAATTCACCCCTCCACTTT. Translating it yields CASSPWGQGTNSPLHF.

The chain carries TRBV7-8 and TRBJ2-5; D is possibly TRBD2 (5 bases). Germline-derived CDR1 and CDR2 are SGHVS and FQNEAQ. The CDR3 totals 14 residues. The ends were cut back, 5 bases at V and 5 bases at J, with 15 bases in the middle. Here the CDR3 DNA reads TGTGCCAGCAGCAAAGAGGAGGTGGAGGAGACCCAGTACTTC. Protein: CASSKEEVEETQYF.

Here the CDR3 reads CASRSRVNTGELFF. The CDR3, as DNA: TGTGCCAGCCGATCCAGGGTGAACACCGGGGAGCTGTTTTTT. The V and J genes are TRBV28 and TRBJ2-2; tentatively, D is TRBD1 (5 bases). Trimming cost V 8 bases and J 1 base, with 11 bases left between them. Germline V CDR1 and CDR2: MDHEN, SYDVKM. The CDR3 totals 14 residues.

The chain recombines TRBV7-6 with TRBJ2-3, with D possibly matching TRBD2 (5 bases). The V and J ends lost 2 bases and 4 bases respectively, with 16 bases between them. The CDR3 covers 16 residues. CDR1 and CDR2 from the germline V gene are SGHVS and FNYEAQ. The CDR3 coding sequence is TGTGCCAGCAGCTTAAGCCAGCGGTGGGCGGCAGATACGCAGTATTTT. This translates into CASSLSQRWAADTQYF.

The chain is built from TRBV7-9 and TRBJ2-7; TRBD2 matches 14 bases. Germline V gene lookup returns CDR1 SEHNR and CDR2 FQNEAQ (reference sequence). Germline trimming cut 1 base from V and 5 bases from J; bases unmatched to any gene: 10. This CDR3 comprises 18 residues. CDR3 region: CASSLGVGTSGRGHEQYF. The CDR3 DNA is TGTGCCAGCAGCTTAGGGGTTGGGACTAGCGGGAGAGGTCACGAGCAGTACTTC.

The chain links TRBV5-1 to TRBJ1-2; D gene ambiguous. Trimming removed 0 bases at V and 0 bases at J, with 9 bases between. The germline V gene has CDR1 SGHRS and CDR2 YFSETQ. This CDR3 is 15 amino acids long. CDR3 DNA sequence: TGCGCCAGCAGCTTGGCCACCAGTGCTAACTATGGCTACACCTTC. This encodes CASSLATSANYGYTF.

The chain links TRBV7-3 to TRBJ2-5; maybe TRBD2 (6 bases). Trimming cost V 4 bases and J 1 base, with 7 bases left between them. The CDR3 contains 13 residues. Germline V gene sequence: CDR1 SGHTA, CDR2 FQGTGA. CDR3 DNA: TGTGCCAGCAGCTCTAGCGCCCAAGAGACCCAGTACTTC. Amino acid sequence: CASSSSAQETQYF. Variable domain in full (rest from reference TRBV7-3 and TRBJ2-5): GAGVSQTPSNKVTEKGKYVELRCDPISGHTALYWYRQSLGQGPEFLIYFQGTGAADDSGLPNDRFFAVRPEGSVSTLKIQRTERGDSAVYLCASSSSAQETQYFGPGTRLLVL.

The genes are TRBV27 and TRBJ1-2; 10 positions agree with TRBD1. V lost 4 bases, J lost 8 bases, and 7 bases stayed unmatched. CDR1 MNHEY and CDR2 SMNVEV come from the germline V gene (reference sequence). This CDR3 contains 14 residues. The CDR3 loop reads CASSSSGTGDGYTF. CDR3 in DNA: TGTGCCAGCAGTTCTTCCGGGACAGGGGACGGCTACACCTTC.

The J gene is TRBJ2-7, the V gene TRBV19, with unresolved D. The V end lost 6 bases, the J end lost 3 bases, and 18 bases lay between the germline ends. This CDR3 spans 15 amino acids. Germline CDR1 and CDR2: LNHDA and SQIVND (reference sequence). The CDR3 sequence: CASSHYAASYYEQYF. The CDR3 bases are TGTGCCAGTAGCCATTACGCGGCGAGTTACTACGAGCAGTACTTC.

The chain joins TRBV19 to TRBJ1-5; 8 bases align to TRBD1. V was pared by 4 bases and J by 6 bases, with 8 bases of the junction left unmatched. The CDR3 has 15 amino acids. Germline V gene lookup returns CDR1 LNHDA and CDR2 SQIVND (reference sequence). In nucleotides, the CDR3 is TGTGCCAGTAGTACCTGGACAGGGATCCGTCAGCCCCAGCATTTT. This translates into CASSTWTGIRQPQHF.

This chain connects TRBV13 to TRBJ2-1, with 10 bases matching TRBD2. There are 18 residues in the CDR3. Germline V gene sequence: CDR1 PRHDT, CDR2 FYEKMQ (reference sequence). V was clipped by 3 bases and J by 10 bases; unmatched bases: 18. DNA for the CDR3: TGTGCCAGCAGCTTTGGTAGAAATCGGGGAGCGGGAGGGCCCGAGCAGTTCTTC. As protein: CASSFGRNRGAGGPEQFF.

The V and J genes are TRBV4-2 and TRBJ1-4, with D possibly matching TRBD1 (6 bases). The germline V gene encodes CDR1 LGHNA and CDR2 YNFKEQ. V gave up 2 bases and J gave up 8 bases, with 21 bases separating them. The CDR3 is 17 residues long. The CDR3 reads CASSQISRDIGGEKLFF. The DNA of the CDR3 is TGTGCCAGCAGCCAAATTTCGCGGGACATCGGGGGGGAAAAACTGTTTTTT.

The CDR3 coding sequence is TGCGCCAGCAGCTTGGATTATGGGTCCTATAATTCACCCCTCCACTTT. This sequence encodes CASSLDYGSYNSPLHF. The chain carries TRBV5-1 and TRBJ1-6; no reliable D call. V shed 0 bases and J shed 1 base, with 8 bases lying between them. The CDR3 sequence is 16 residues long. From germline, CDR1 is SGHRS and CDR2 YFSETQ. Full variable domain (rest looked up from reference TRBV5-1 and TRBJ1-6): KAGVTQTPRYLIKTRGQQVTLSCSPISGHRSVSWYQQTPGQGLQFLFEYFSETQRNKGNFPGRFSGRQFSNSRSEMNVSTLELGDSALYLCASSLDYGSYNSPLHFGNGTRLTVT.

The chain combines TRBV24-1 with TRBJ2-3; weak D call: TRBD2 (6 bases). The ends were cut back, 3 bases at V and 3 bases at J, with 15 bases in the middle. The CDR3 has 16 amino acids. Per germline, CDR1 KGHDR and CDR2 SFDVKD. DNA for the CDR3: TGTGCCACCAGTGATATAATTGGAGGGAGGACAGATACGCAGTATTTT. Translation: CATSDIIGGRTDTQYF.

The gene calls are TRBV19 and TRBJ1-1, with a possible D match to TRBD1 (5 bases). This CDR3 comprises 14 residues. V was cut by 4 bases and J by 1 base, with 10 bases left in between. The germline gives CDR1 LNHDA, CDR2 SQIVND (reference sequence). The CDR3 DNA sequence: TGTGCCAGTAGTAGGGACGGGCGGAACACTGAAGCTTTCTTT. Protein sequence: CASSRDGRNTEAFF.

The chain recombines TRBV5-4 with TRBJ2-5, with D perhaps matching TRBD2 (5 bases). Germline V gene lookup returns CDR1 SGHNT and CDR2 YYREEE (reference sequence). V was cut by 1 base and J by 1 base, with 14 bases left in between. CDR3 length: 16 residues. DNA of the CDR3: TGTGCCAGCAGCTTGAATCGGGGAGCGCTCCAAGAGACCCAGTACTTC. It yields the protein CASSLNRGALQETQYF.